This TCR beta chain emerged from a study of OX40 agonist ivuxolimab in advanced cancers. Study summary: Recorded diagnoses for dose-escalation patients were hepatocellular carcinoma, melanoma, renal cell or head and neck cancer. Study-wide results and limits: CD4+ T cells averaged fewer expanded clones than CD8+ T cells. There was clonal expansion of CD4+ and CD8+ blood T cells by week 6 at 0.1 to 3.0 mg/kg. Part of the nonresponder group also had normalized T-cell clonal expansion that was low.

Concerning this clone: The antigen is not known.

The CDR3 totals 13 residues. Between the trimmed V and J ends, which lost 1 base and 7 bases, there was a span of 11 bases. Looked up from germline, CDR1 is LNHDA and CDR2 is SQIVND (reference sequence). The protocol was immunoSEQ multiplex PCR, while the TCRdb copy is restricted to in-frame clones and leaves out a portion. The sample records 20,000 to 30,000 clones, 65% to 90% being singletons. This specimen was CD4+ or CD8+ T cells sorted from blood, taken in a trial of the OX40 agonist ivuxolimab. The chain carries TRBV19 and TRBJ2-7; either TRBD1 or TRBD2 may fit D (5 bases each). This sequence was found in an adult with an advanced solid tumor such as melanoma, head and neck, liver or kidney cancer. Here the CDR3 DNA reads TGTGCCAGTAGTATAGCCACTTGGGGGGAGCAGTACTTC. This encodes CASSIATWGEQYF.